Sequencing of this TCR beta chain was carried out in a study of regulatory T cells. Patients, 2 to 39 years old, had expanded memory T-cell proportions. Sorting split CD4+ cells into CD25-high CD127-low Tregs and CD25-low CD127-high conventional T cells. Concerning this clone itself: Antigen specificity is unknown.

Primers: 52 TRBV forward and 13 TRBJ reverse. Method: immunoSEQ multiplex PCR; TCRdb's copy keeps in-frame clones and lacks some. The table shows over 35,000 clones, with about 88% occurring only once. Study-wide points: Hydrophobic residues at CDR3 positions 6 and 7 were enriched in conventional CD4+ T cells of CD3G-deficient patients.

V lost 3 bases and J lost 5, with 8 bases in between. The germline V gene has CDR1 DFQATT and CDR2 SNEGSKA (reference sequence). This CDR3 region has 11 residues. The chain is built from TRBV20-1 and TRBJ2-7; D remains unclear. Sequencing was performed on conventional CD4+ T cells sorted from blood. This sequence originates from a person between 18 and 35 years old with CD3G deficiency. The CDR3, as DNA: TGCAGTGCTAGGATACAGAACGAGCAGTACTTC. This codes for CSARIQNEQYF.